This T cell receptor beta chain emerged from a study of T cell responses to AZD1222 COVID-19 vaccine. Study-level findings and limits: A reported finding is that nearly half of spike-specific TCRs target unmutated variant regions.

Points on this clone: Its antigen is still unknown.

Libraries were prepared by immunoSEQ multiplex PCR; TCRdb keeps only in-frame clonotypes and omits some of them. The data contain around 100,000 clones, 88% of them seen just once; the ten biggest clones take up more than 1.5%. V lost 0 bases to trimming and J lost 8 bases, with 10 bases between them. The CDR3 runs 13 residues. From germline, CDR1 is KGHSH and CDR2 LQKENI. Sequencing used peripheral blood, obtained on day 0 of AZD1222 vaccination. This chain links TRBV18 with TRBJ1-1; D is uncertain. The TCR was taken from an adult in good health. In DNA form, the CDR3 reads TGTGCCAGCTCACCACCTCGACCGGGAGAAGCTTTCTTT. This encodes CASSPPRPGEAFF.